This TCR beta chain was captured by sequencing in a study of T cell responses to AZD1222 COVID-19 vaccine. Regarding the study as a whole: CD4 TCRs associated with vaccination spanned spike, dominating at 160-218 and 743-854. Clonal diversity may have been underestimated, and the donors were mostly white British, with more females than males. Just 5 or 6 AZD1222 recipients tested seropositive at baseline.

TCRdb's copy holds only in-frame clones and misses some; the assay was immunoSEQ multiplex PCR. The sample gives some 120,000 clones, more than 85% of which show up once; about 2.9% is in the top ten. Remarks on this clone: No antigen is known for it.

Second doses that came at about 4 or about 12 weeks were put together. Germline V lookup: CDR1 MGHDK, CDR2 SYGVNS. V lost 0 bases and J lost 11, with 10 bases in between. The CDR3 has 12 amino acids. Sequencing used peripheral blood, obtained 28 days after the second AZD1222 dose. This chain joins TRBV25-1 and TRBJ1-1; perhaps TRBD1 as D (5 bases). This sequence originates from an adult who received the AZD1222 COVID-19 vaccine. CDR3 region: CASSEYRGDAFF. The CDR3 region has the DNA TGTGCCAGCAGTGAATATCGGGGCGACGCTTTCTTT.